The T cell receptor beta chain under discussion was sequenced for a study of blood T cell repertoires in COVID-19 (TCRdb year 2020). For the wider study: Collaborator samples came from the United States, Italy and Spain and covered acute and convalescent phases of COVID-19. The prospective study material was composed of cDNA or gDNA derived from T cells, B-cell-depleted T cells, or PBMCs. Subjects who had been exposed to COVID-19, were actively infected with it, or had recovered from it provided the deeply sampled blood TCRbeta repertoires that made up the dataset. A freely available public database, intended as a resource for researchers studying the immune response to SARS-CoV-2, is where the repertoires were released. The samples were drawn from two sources: the first 160 participants of the ongoing ImmuneRACE study, and over 950 subjects contributed by 6 global collaborators. Sample metadata almost always included a de-identified subject ID, COVID-19 status, age in years and sex. Where HLA class I and class II types were available, the types were taken from metadata supplied by the sample provider, not from assay-based typing. Broad study findings and their caveats: Clinical and demographic metadata were provided uncurated, with the amount varying by source and participant.

With respect to this clone: Its antigen target is currently unknown. Per-base qualities were not stored, and no clone one base away is much larger.

The immunoSEQ Assay, a bias-controlled multiplex PCR, was used to amplify TCRbeta CDR3 regions from genomic DNA. In the original analysis: Nucleated cell counts per sample were estimated from amplification of reference gene primers within the assay. To quantify the absolute abundance of each unique TCRbeta CDR3 rearrangement, sequence reads were collapsed and filtered. For each sample, productive Simpson clonality was calculated as the square root of Simpson's diversity index over productive rearrangements. Sourced from immuneACCESS, this table was stored by TCRdb with only in-frame sequences that have V and J called. A share of the clones is absent; for the studies checked, an unresolved V gene accounts for under half, and the remainder has no known explanation. V and J calls and clone size are copied from that table; D and trimming were computed from the DNA. Present in this sample are roughly 160,000 clones, roughly 82% of which were seen just once. 11% of the sample rests with the top ten.

The CDR3 runs 15 amino acids, cysteine and phenylalanine included. Solely the CDR3 DNA is kept, with 45 bases framed from the first base. Germline trimming amounts to 8 bases on V and 3 bases on J, with 8 as the count of junction bases outside the gene matches. CDR1 and CDR2 are drawn from the germline V gene: MNHEY, SVGAGI. Participants in the prospective study were aged about 18 to 89 years, lived in approximately 26 United States geographic areas, and enrolled through a virtual design. In the prospective study, cohorts were assigned on the basis of participant-reported clinical history obtained from a screening survey and a study questionnaire. For ImmuneRACE Cohort 3, a participant was defined as recovered based on two consecutive negative NP/OP PCR tests, clearance by a healthcare professional, or resolution of symptoms. Each participant in the prospective study had whole blood, serum and a nasopharyngeal or oropharyngeal swab collected by mobile phlebotomists. Prospective study participants could optionally give additional blood draws and questionnaires over an approximately 2-month period. Blood samples from the prospective study were shipped frozen or at room temperature prior to DNA extraction.

The chain was built from TRBV6-5 and TRBJ2-3; the junction holds 10 bases that match TRBD1. This receptor was obtained from a man aged 45 to 65 who had recovered from COVID-19. The sample was PBMCs or T cells enriched from blood (not recorded which). The CDR3 region: CASAQTGGHTDTQYF. The DNA is as follows: TGTGCCAGCGCCCAGACAGGGGGCCATACAGATACGCAGTATTTT.